Shown below are 19 T cell receptor beta chains from a single sample sequenced in a study of cytomegalovirus exposure and HLA in healthy donors. Sequenced by immunoSEQ multiplex PCR; TCRdb stores in-frame clones only, minus some. In the table there are 90,000 to 130,000 clones, approximately 89% of which are singletons. What was sequenced was PBMCs. All receptors come from a woman younger than 30 in good health and CMV-seronegative.

The rearrangement links TRBV6-1 to TRBJ1-4; D is possibly TRBD1 (5 bases). V lost 7 bases, J lost 13 bases, and 19 bases lay in between. The CDR3 consists of 13 residues. Germline V lookup: CDR1 MNHNS, CDR2 SASEGT. CDR3 DNA sequence: TGTGCCAGCACCCAGGGAGGGCGGAAGGGACTGTTTTTT. Translated: CASTQGGRKGLFF.

V is TRBV28 and J is TRBJ1-5; D remains ambiguous. The CDR3 extends over 16 amino acids. Trimming left V 3 bases short and J 6 bases short, with 18 bases between. The germline CDR1 and CDR2 sequences are MDHEN and SYDVKM. The CDR3 coding sequence is TGTGCCAGCAGTTTTTTGGGTCTCATGGGCCGTCAGCCCCAGCATTTT. This translates into CASSFLGLMGRQPQHF.

This chain joins TRBV4-3 and TRBJ2-7, with 8 nucleotides matching TRBD1. V was clipped by 0 bases and J by 6 bases; unmatched bases: 7. The CDR3 covers 15 residues. Germline V gene data show CDR1 as LGHNA and CDR2 as YSLEER. The DNA for the CDR3 is TGCGCCAGCAGCCAAGAGGGCAGGGGGCTAGTCGAGCAGTACTTC. Translating gives CASSQEGRGLVEQYF.

The chain joins TRBV5-1 to TRBJ2-7; TRBD1 matches at 11 bases. CDR1 is SGHRS and CDR2 is YFSETQ in the germline V gene. After removal of 1 base from V and 3 bases from J, the junction contained 15 bases not matched to a gene. The CDR3 is 19 residues long. CDR3 loop: CASSLPGQGATSEFYEQYF. CDR3 DNA: TGCGCCAGCAGCTTGCCCGGACAGGGGGCGACTAGCGAGTTCTACGAGCAGTACTTC.

The sample holds one count of this clone. The chain couples TRBV4-3 to TRBJ1-1; TRBD1 matches 9 bases. Trimming at V came to 5 bases and at J to 4 bases, leaving 5 bases not matched to a gene. CDR1 LGHNA and CDR2 YSLEER come from the germline V gene. CDR3 length: 14 residues. The CDR3 sequence: CASSLQGAVTEAFF. CDR3 nucleotides: TGCGCCAGCAGCTTACAGGGGGCGGTCACTGAAGCTTTCTTT.

This chain uses TRBV29-1 with TRBJ2-5; possible D gene TRBD1, 7 bases. This CDR3 is built from 13 residues. V was shortened by 4 bases and J by 4 bases, with 13 bases between the two germline ends. From germline, CDR1 is SQVTM and CDR2 ANQGSEA. The CDR3 protein is CSVGGRGAETQYF. DNA for the CDR3: TGCAGCGTTGGCGGCAGGGGGGCAGAGACCCAGTACTTC.

V and J are TRBV11-2 and TRBJ2-5; D is undetermined. The CDR3 runs to 15 residues. Trimming stripped 1 base from V and 5 bases from J, with 14 bases between. CDR1 is SGHAT, CDR2 FQNNGV, per germline. CDR3 amino acids: CASSLVPGLRETQYF. CDR3 DNA: TGTGCCAGCAGCTTAGTGCCGGGTCTCCGGGAGACCCAGTACTTC.

V and J are TRBV5-1 and TRBJ2-1, with 12 bases that match TRBD2. Germline V gene sequence: CDR1 SGHRS, CDR2 YFSETQ. The CDR3 sequence is 15 residues long. After removal of 3 bases from V and 3 bases from J, the junction contained 1 base not matched to a gene. The CDR3 DNA sequence: TGCGCCAGCAGCTCGACTAGCGGGAGCTACAATGAGCAGTTCTTC. Protein sequence: CASSSTSGSYNEQFF.

The chain recombines TRBV28 with TRBJ2-3, with a tentative D call TRBD1 (6 bases). The V end was cut by 8 bases, the J end by 3 bases, with 12 bases between. The germline V gene encodes CDR1 MDHEN and CDR2 SYDVKM. CDR3 size: 13 residues. CDR3 in DNA: TGTGCCAGCGGGGGACAAGCAACAGATACGCAGTATTTT. Protein sequence: CASGGQATDTQYF.

The chain employs TRBV18 and TRBJ1-2; no clear D gene. Germline loops: CDR1 KGHSH, CDR2 LQKENI. Trimming shortened V by 4 bases and J by 8 bases, and 8 bases separated the two germline ends. CDR3 length: 11 amino acids. The CDR3 nucleotides are TGTGCCAGCTCACGAGATCCGGGCTACACCTTC. Amino acid sequence: CASSRDPGYTF.

This chain links TRBV7-2 with TRBJ2-3; D is undetermined. CDR3 size: 13 residues. V lost 2 bases, J lost 10 bases, and 13 bases lay in between. In germline, CDR1 is SGHTA, CDR2 FQGNSA. In nucleotides, the CDR3 is TGTGCCAGCAGCTTAATGCCCCTCGAGGCGCAGTATTTT. Its protein is CASSLMPLEAQYF.

The chain couples TRBV11-3 to TRBJ2-7, with 7 bases aligning to TRBD2. The CDR3 runs 14 residues. J gave up 1 base and V 1 base, and 1 base lay outside the gene matches. Germline lookup yields CDR1 SGHNT and CDR2 YENEEA. CDR3 sequence: CASSLAAGSYEQYF. In DNA form, the CDR3 reads TGTGCCAGCAGCTTAGCAGCGGGGTCCTACGAGCAGTACTTC.

The J gene is TRBJ2-7, the V gene TRBV4-2; TRBD2 matches 7 bases. The CDR3 spans 15 residues. Germline V gives CDR1 LGHNA, CDR2 YNFKEQ. V shed 2 bases and J 4 bases; nucleotides not matched to a gene: 8. The CDR3 nucleotides are TGTGCCAGCAGCCAAAGCTGGGGCGGGAGTTACGAGCAGTACTTC. Translating gives CASSQSWGGSYEQYF.

The chain joins TRBV2 to TRBJ1-5; 12 bases align to TRBD1. This CDR3 region has 14 residues. Per the germline V gene, CDR1 is SNHLY and CDR2 is FYNNEI. The V and J ends lost 6 bases and 7 bases, in that order; junction bases with no gene match: 4. This chain's CDR3 is CASSPGQGAQPQHF. CDR3 nucleotides: TGTGCCAGCAGCCCGGGACAGGGGGCCCAGCCCCAGCATTTT.

This chain uses TRBV6-5 with TRBJ1-2; D is perhaps TRBD1 (6 bases). There are 16 residues in the CDR3. Germline V gene sequence: CDR1 MNHEY, CDR2 SVGAGI. Trimming shortened V by 2 bases and J by 6 bases, and 19 bases separated the two germline ends. CDR3 bases: TGTGCCAGCAGTTACCACTCGAAAAGAGGGGGAGATGGCTACACCTTC. This encodes CASSYHSKRGGDGYTF.

This clone turned up a few times. The V and J genes are TRBV9 and TRBJ1-2; a weak D match, TRBD1 (5 bases). CDR3 length: 16 amino acids. Germline V gives CDR1 SGDLS, CDR2 YYNGEE. Between the trimmed V and J ends, which lost 2 bases and 1 base, there was a span of 15 bases. The CDR3: CASSVEGGVDNYGYTF. In nucleotides, the CDR3 is TGTGCCAGCAGCGTCGAGGGAGGGGTGGATAACTATGGCTACACCTTC.

This chain uses TRBV7-6 with TRBJ2-2, with 8 positions matching TRBD2. CDR3 size: 15 residues. V was clipped by 0 bases and J by 4 bases; unmatched bases: 1. In germline, CDR1 is SGHVS, CDR2 FNYEAQ. Here the CDR3 reads CASSLASGVTGELFF. The CDR3 nucleotides read TGTGCCAGCAGCTTAGCTAGCGGGGTCACCGGGGAGCTGTTTTTT.

V gene TRBV29-1 combines with J gene TRBJ2-1; D ambiguous. Germline CDR1 SQVTM, CDR2 ANQGSEA. Trimming took off 7 bases at V and 8 bases at J, with 9 bases between the two ends. The CDR3 has 10 residues. The CDR3 region has the DNA TGCAGCGCACAATTCCATGAGCAGTTCTTC. Translating it yields CSAQFHEQFF.

Notes on this clone: Other DNA sequences in the same sample also yield this CDR3. The genes are TRBV19 and TRBJ1-1; TRBD1 matches 7 bases. The V segment lost 3 bases and the J segment 4 bases; nucleotides outside the gene matches: 2. The CDR3 is 13 residues long. Germline V gene data show CDR1 as LNHDA and CDR2 as SQIVND (reference sequence). This CDR3 is CASSIQGGTEAFF. The CDR3, as DNA: TGTGCCAGTAGTATCCAGGGGGGCACTGAAGCTTTCTTT.